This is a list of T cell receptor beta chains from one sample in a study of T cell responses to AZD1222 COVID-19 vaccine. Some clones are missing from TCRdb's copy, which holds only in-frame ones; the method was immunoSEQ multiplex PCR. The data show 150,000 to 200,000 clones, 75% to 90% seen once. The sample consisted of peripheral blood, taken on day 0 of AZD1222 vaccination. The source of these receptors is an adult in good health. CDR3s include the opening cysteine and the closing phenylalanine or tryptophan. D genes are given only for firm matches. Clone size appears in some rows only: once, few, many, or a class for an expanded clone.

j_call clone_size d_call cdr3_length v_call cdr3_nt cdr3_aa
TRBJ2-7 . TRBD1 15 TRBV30 TGTGCCTGGACAAACGCGAGGGACAGAGCCTACGAGCAGTACTTC CAWTNARDRAYEQYF
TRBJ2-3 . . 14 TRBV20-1 TGCAGTGCTAGTGTGTCCCGCGGCGCAGATACGCAGTATTTT CSASVSRGADTQYF
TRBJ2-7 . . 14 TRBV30 TGTGCCTGGAGTGTAAGGGCAGGGGCCTACGAGCAGTACTTC CAWSVRAGAYEQYF
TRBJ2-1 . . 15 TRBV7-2 TGTGCCAGCAGTCCCGGGACTCGATCCTACAATGAGCAGTTCTTC CASSPGTRSYNEQFF
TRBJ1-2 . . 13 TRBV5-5 TGTGCCAGCAGGAACGAACTAGGAGATGGCTACACCTTC CASRNELGDGYTF
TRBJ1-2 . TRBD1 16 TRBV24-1 TGTGCCACCAGTTTTTCTCCGGGACAGGGTATTGGTGGCTACACCTTC CATSFSPGQGIGGYTF
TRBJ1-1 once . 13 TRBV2 TGTGCCAGCAGCCCCGGAGTGAACACTGAAGCTTTCTTT CASSPGVNTEAFF
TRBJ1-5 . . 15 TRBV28 TGTGCCAGCAGTTTATTGGGTAGGGTACGACAGCCCCAGCATTTT CASSLLGRVRQPQHF
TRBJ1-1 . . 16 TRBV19 TGTGCCAGTAGTCGCAGACAGGCCCGCATGAACACTGAAGCTTTCTTT CASSRRQARMNTEAFF
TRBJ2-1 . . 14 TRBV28 TGTGCCAGCAGTTTAGGCCTAGCCTACAATGAGCAGTTCTTC CASSLGLAYNEQFF
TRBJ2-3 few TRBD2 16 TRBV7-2 TGTGCCAGCAGCTTAGTGAGCGGGGGGGCCACAGATACGCAGTATTTT CASSLVSGGATDTQYF
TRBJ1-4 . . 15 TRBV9 TGTGCCAGCAGCCTGAGGAGGGATATAGGGGAAAAACTGTTTTTT CASSLRRDIGEKLFF
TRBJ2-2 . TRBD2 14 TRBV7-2 TGTGCCAGCAGCTTAACGGGAGGGCCCGGGGAGCTGTTTTTT CASSLTGGPGELFF
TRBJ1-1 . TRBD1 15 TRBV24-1 TGTGCCACCAGTGATCGTGAAGGGGGCAACACTGAAGCTTTCTTT CATSDREGGNTEAFF
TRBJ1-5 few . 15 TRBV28 TGTGCCAGCAAGGGTCCGGGGGGTTTGAGACAGCCCCAGCATTTT CASKGPGGLRQPQHF
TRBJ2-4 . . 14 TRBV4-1 TGCGCCAGCAGCCAAGAACAAACCAAAAACATTCAGTACTTC CASSQEQTKNIQYF
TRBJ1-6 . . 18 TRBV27 TGTGCCGCCGGGAGGCAGGGGAGTAGTCGCGTAATAGGTTCACCCCTCCACTTT CAAGRQGSSRVIGSPLHF
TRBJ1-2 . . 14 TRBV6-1 TGTGCCAGCAGTGAAGCTGGGGGCGGCTATGGCTACACCTTC CASSEAGGGYGYTF
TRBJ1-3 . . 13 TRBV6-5 TGTGCCAGCTTTAGAGACTCTGGAAACACCATATATTTT CASFRDSGNTIYF
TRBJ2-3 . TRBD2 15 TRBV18 TGTGCCAGCTCACCAGCGGGGGGTACCACAGATACGCAGTATTTT CASSPAGGTTDTQYF
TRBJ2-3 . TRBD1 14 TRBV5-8 TGTGCCAGCAGCTCACGACAGGGTATAGATACGCAGTATTTT CASSSRQGIDTQYF
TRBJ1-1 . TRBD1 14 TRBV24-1 TGTGCCACCGCCTCGGGACAGGGGGACACTGAAGCTTTCTTT CATASGQGDTEAFF